The sequence of this TCR beta chain was determined in a study of Ad26.COV2.S vaccination and SARS-CoV-2 variants. Study summary: Ad26.COV2.S arm of COV1001 included the donor. Ad26.COV2.S, an intramuscular injection, was given once or twice 56 days apart.

Study results and caveats: With respect to non-spike TCR breadth, vaccine and placebo recipients were similar. Spike-specific responses of CD8+ and CD4+ T cells were reported to display substantial breadth after vaccination.

Some clones are missing from TCRdb's copy, which holds only in-frame ones; the method was immunoSEQ multiplex PCR. The table includes some 640,000 clones, 89% detected once. The sample's treatment: about 20 received Ad26.COV2.S at low or high dose, single or two shots; about 5 received placebo; per-sample allocation not given. Repertoires come from day 63 after the first vaccine or placebo injection. The CDR3 length is 14 residues. The germline CDR1 and CDR2 sequences are LNHDA and SQIVND (reference sequence). Trimming removed 0 bases from V and 1 base from J, with 6 bases in between. Of note for this clone: The target antigen is unknown.

The sample was peripheral blood, taken in a trial of Ad26.COV2.S vaccine versus placebo. The chain uses TRBV19 and TRBJ2-5; no definite D call. The clonotype originates from a person aged 18-60 years who received the Ad26.COV2.S COVID-19 vaccine or a placebo. CDR3 sequence (DNA): TGTGCCAGTAGTATAGATCACAGCCAAGAGACCCAGTACTTC. As protein: CASSIDHSQETQYF.